The 20 T cell receptor beta chains given below trace back to one sample, sequenced in a study of identical twins. TCRdb passed the 5' RACE reads through MiXCR, listing each CDR3 protein once. The sample consists of about 520,000 distinct CDR3 sequences, approximately 22% of them appearing once. These data are also associated with another study on T cells expressing NK-cell markers.

The sequencing input was CD4+ T cells sorted from blood. These receptors were obtained from a woman younger than 30 in good health.

This clonotype has a count of ten or more. The chain uses TRBV4-3 and TRBJ2-1, with 11 positions matching TRBD2. V shed 2 bases and J 10 bases; nucleotides not matched to a gene: 4. From germline, CDR1 is LGHNA and CDR2 YSLEER. CDR3 length: 14 residues. The CDR3 loop is CASSQPGTSGEQFF. The CDR3 DNA reads TGCGCCAGCAGCCAACCTGGGACTAGCGGAGAGCAGTTCTTC.

The V call is TRBV7-2, the J call TRBJ2-3; D unclear. Germline V CDR1 and CDR2: SGHTA, FQGNSA. This CDR3 spans 15 amino acids. Trimming pared 5 bases from V and 0 bases from J, leaving 12 bases between. CDR3 region: CASSAPLTSTDTQYF. CDR3 nucleotides: TGTGCCAGCAGCGCGCCCCTTACTAGCACAGATACGCAGTATTTT. Full variable domain (remainder filled in from reference TRBV7-2 and TRBJ2-3): GAGVSQSPSNKVTEKGKDVELRCDPISGHTALYWYRQSLGQGLEFLIYFQGNSAPDKSGLPSDRFSAERTGGSVSTLTIQRTQQEDSAVYLCASSAPLTSTDTQYFGPGTRLTVL.

This clonotype was seen only a few times. The chain recombines TRBV6-5 with TRBJ1-1; possibly TRBD1 for D (6 bases). The CDR3 runs to 15 residues. Germline V gene sequence: CDR1 MNHEY, CDR2 SVGAGI. V dropped 0 bases and J dropped 4 bases, with 12 bases sitting between them. The CDR3 region has the DNA TGTGCCAGCAGTTACTCGTCAACAGGGATCACTGAAGCTTTCTTT. Amino acids: CASSYSSTGITEAFF.

The CDR3 nucleotides are TGTGCCAGCAGGCCATTTGGGGGGGGCGCTGGGGCCAACGTCCTGACTTTC. Its protein is CASRPFGGGAGANVLTF. The chain combines TRBV27 with TRBJ2-6; a possible D gene is TRBD2 (7 bases). Germline values: CDR1 MNHEY, CDR2 SMNVEV (reference sequence). Trimming pared 6 bases from V and 2 bases from J, leaving 17 bases between. CDR3 length: 17 residues.

The sample holds a few counts of this clonotype. This rearrangement joins TRBV7-2 to TRBJ2-1, with 7 bases fitting TRBD2. The length of the CDR3 is 15 residues. Germline V gene data show CDR1 as SGHTA and CDR2 as FQGNSA. J was trimmed by 1 base and V by 5 bases; bases with no gene match: 5. CDR3 region: CASSGGGRSYNEQFF. The CDR3 nucleotides read TGTGCCAGCAGCGGCGGGGGAAGGTCCTACAATGAGCAGTTCTTC.

This chain uses TRBV11-2 with TRBJ2-1; 9 bases fit TRBD2. V shed 2 bases and J 8 bases; nucleotides not matched to a gene: 4. The CDR3 loop spans 14 amino acids. Germline V lookup: CDR1 SGHAT, CDR2 FQNNGV. This CDR3 is CASSLSSGMYEQFF. The CDR3 DNA reads as TGTGCCAGCAGCTTATCTAGCGGGATGTATGAGCAGTTCTTC.

This clonotype occurred a few times. The rearrangement links TRBV20-1 to TRBJ2-7; D remains ambiguous. The V and J ends lost 4 bases and 3 bases respectively, with 10 bases between them. Germline V CDR1 and CDR2: DFQATT, SNEGSKA (reference sequence). The CDR3 has 12 amino acids. As DNA, the CDR3 is TGCAGTGCTAAAGTCGGTAGCTACGAGCAGTACTTC. Its translation: CSAKVGSYEQYF.

This clonotype was found a few times. This rearrangement joins TRBV29-1 to TRBJ1-1, with a weak D call TRBD1 (5 bases). V dropped 4 bases and J dropped 4 bases, with 10 bases sitting between them. The CDR3 is 12 residues long. Germline V gives CDR1 SQVTM, CDR2 ANQGSEA. The CDR3 is CSVVGEFTEAFF. In nucleotides, the CDR3 is TGCAGCGTTGTGGGGGAGTTCACTGAAGCTTTCTTT. The full variable domain, rest sourced from reference TRBV29-1 and TRBJ1-1, is SAVISQKPSRDICQRGTSLTIQCQVDSQVTMMFWYRQQPGQSLTLIATANQGSEATYESGFVIDKFPISRPNLTFSTLTVSNMSPEDSSIYLCSVVGEFTEAFFGQGTRLTVV.

This clonotype was counted between two and nine times. In DNA, the CDR3 is TGTGCCAGCAGCCCCCGACTTGGCAATCAGCCCCAGCATTTT. Protein sequence: CASSPRLGNQPQHF. V gene TRBV6-1 combines with J gene TRBJ1-5; the D is unclear. Germline V gene data show CDR1 as MNHNS and CDR2 as SASEGT. Trimming took off 6 bases at V and 2 bases at J, with 11 bases between the two ends. The length of the CDR3 is 14 residues.

This clonotype came up a few times. The rearrangement links TRBV27 to TRBJ1-2; no clear D. V lost 8 bases and J lost 6, with 13 bases in between. The germline V gene encodes CDR1 MNHEY and CDR2 SMNVEV (reference sequence). The CDR3 is 12 amino acids. CDR3 sequence: CASWAGGHGYTF. CDR3 bases: TGTGCCAGCTGGGCGGGAGGGCATGGCTACACCTTC.

J is TRBJ2-3 and V is TRBV3-1, with D maybe TRBD1 (6 bases). The germline V gene encodes CDR1 LGHDT and CDR2 YNNKEL (reference sequence). The CDR3 is made up of 15 amino acids. V lost 3 bases to trimming and J lost 3 bases, with 13 bases between them. DNA for the CDR3: TGTGCCAGCAGCCAGGTCTCGGGGACAACAGATACGCAGTATTTT. This translates into CASSQVSGTTDTQYF.

V usage is TRBV20-1 and J usage is TRBJ2-5, with 9 bases matching TRBD1. The germline V gene has CDR1 DFQATT and CDR2 SNEGSKA (reference sequence). CDR3 size: 16 residues. V was clipped by 0 bases and J by 2 bases; unmatched bases: 7. The DNA for the CDR3 is TGCAGTGCTAGAGATCCGAACAGGGGGCGGCAAGAGACCCAGTACTTC. Protein: CSARDPNRGRQETQYF.

The chain uses TRBV12-3 or TRBV12-4 and TRBJ2-1; 8 bases map to TRBD2. The CDR3 extends over 14 amino acids. With V trimmed by 5 bases and J by 9 bases, 9 bases remained unmatched. DNA of the CDR3: TGTGCCAGCAGTCCCTATAGCGGGAACACTGAGCAGTTCTTC. Its translation is CASSPYSGNTEQFF.

The sample holds a few counts of this clonotype. The V and J genes are TRBV20-1 and TRBJ2-7, with D unresolved. Germline-derived CDR1 and CDR2 are DFQATT and SNEGSKA (reference sequence). The CDR3 has 13 residues. V was pared by 0 bases and J by 6 bases, with 12 bases between. CDR3 sequence (DNA): TGCAGTGCTAGAGAGCCTGCGCGTGGCGAGCAGTACTTC. Encoded protein: CSAREPARGEQYF.

The chain has TRBV4-3 and TRBJ1-2; D is unclear. The ends were cut back, 1 base at V and 0 bases at J, with 12 bases in the middle. The CDR3 totals 16 residues. Germline V gene data show CDR1 as LGHNA and CDR2 as YSLEER. The CDR3 region is CASSQGPRGSNYGYTF. The CDR3, as DNA: TGCGCCAGCAGCCAAGGGCCTCGGGGATCTAACTATGGCTACACCTTC.

V is TRBV5-1 and J is TRBJ2-5, with D unresolved. The germline gives CDR1 SGHRS, CDR2 YFSETQ. Trimming left V 0 bases short and J 1 base short, with 7 bases between. This CDR3 contains 14 residues. CDR3 loop: CASSLASSQETQYF. CDR3 DNA: TGCGCCAGCAGCTTGGCGTCCTCCCAAGAGACCCAGTACTTC. Complete variable domain (other parts from reference TRBV5-1 and TRBJ2-5): KAGVTQTPRYLIKTRGQQVTLSCSPISGHRSVSWYQQTPGQGLQFLFEYFSETQRNKGNFPGRFSGRQFSNSRSEMNVSTLELGDSALYLCASSLASSQETQYFGPGTRLLVL.

V and J are TRBV7-2 and TRBJ2-1; no reliable D call. Deletions cut 1 base from V and 6 bases from J, with 10 bases between. The CDR3 is 14 residues long. Germline V gene lookup returns CDR1 SGHTA and CDR2 FQGNSA. CDR3 sequence: CASSLGKASNEQFF. CDR3 coding DNA: TGTGCCAGCAGCTTAGGAAAGGCGAGCAATGAGCAGTTCTTC.

The chain employs TRBV12-5 and TRBJ2-7; TRBD2 might be the D (6 bases). This CDR3 spans 15 amino acids. Germline lookup yields CDR1 LGHNT and CDR2 FRNRAP. V was trimmed by 2 bases and J by 2 bases, leaving 13 bases between them. The CDR3 is CASGLLAAGPYEQYF. The CDR3 DNA reads as TGTGCTAGTGGTTTGTTAGCGGCGGGGCCCTACGAGCAGTACTTC.

This rearrangement joins TRBV18 to TRBJ1-5; 10 bases align to TRBD1. The CDR3 has 14 amino acids. Trimming at V came to 5 bases and at J to 10 bases, leaving 8 bases not matched to a gene. Germline values: CDR1 KGHSH, CDR2 LQKENI. The CDR3 protein is CASSSGDRGSPQHF. CDR3 in DNA: TGTGCCAGCTCATCGGGGGACAGGGGTTCTCCCCAGCATTTT.

This clonotype was seen ten or more times. The chain uses TRBV20-1 and TRBJ2-7, with 11 bases lining up with TRBD2. The CDR3 totals 14 residues. Germline values: CDR1 DFQATT, CDR2 SNEGSKA (reference sequence). V gave up 3 bases and J gave up 3 bases; unmatched junction bases: 4. For the CDR3, the DNA is TGCAGTGCTAGCATAGCGGGAGGGCTCTACGAGCAGTACTTC. As protein: CSASIAGGLYEQYF.